Each of the 21 T cell receptor beta chains below was sequenced from the same sample in a study of T cell responses to AZD1222 COVID-19 vaccine. Clones were read by immunoSEQ multiplex PCR, and TCRdb kept only the in-frame ones, dropping some. The table lists about 120,000 clones, 90% of them singletons, with roughly 4.2% in the top ten. This specimen was peripheral blood, taken 28 days after the second dose of the MenACWY control vaccine. These receptors all stem from an adult who received the MenACWY meningococcal vaccine as a control.

The genes are TRBV28 and TRBJ2-1; 8 positions match TRBD1. The CDR3 has 12 amino acids. V lost 10 bases and J lost 9; bases outside the gene matches: 8. The germline CDR1 and CDR2 sequences are MDHEN and SYDVKM. CDR3 DNA: TGTGCCACCAGGACAGGGACCAGTGAGCAGTTCTTC. This translates into CATRTGTSEQFF.

In DNA, the CDR3 is TGTGCCAGCAGCTCCGGCCGCCAGGCGGGGGGGCGTCGGGAGACCCAGTACTTC. Amino acids: CASSSGRQAGGRRETQYF. The chain recombines TRBV7-2 with TRBJ2-5, with TRBD2 matching over 9 bases. Germline V lookup: CDR1 SGHTA, CDR2 FQGNSA. The CDR3 spans 18 residues. Trimming at V came to 4 bases and at J to 5 bases, leaving 17 bases not matched to a gene.

The chain links TRBV11-2 to TRBJ2-1; 8 nucleotides match TRBD2. Germline V gene sequence: CDR1 SGHAT, CDR2 FQNNGV. This CDR3 is 16 amino acids long. V shed 1 base and J 1 base; nucleotides not matched to a gene: 3. The DNA for the CDR3 is TGTGCCAGCAGCTTAGGAGCGGGAGTGTCCTACAATGAGCAGTTCTTC. This gives the protein CASSLGAGVSYNEQFF.

J is TRBJ2-3 and V is TRBV13; D gene ambiguous. V lost 5 bases and J 6 bases, leaving 15 bases between the germline ends. From germline, CDR1 is PRHDT and CDR2 FYEKMQ (reference sequence). The CDR3 consists of 14 residues. The CDR3 region has the DNA TGTGCCAGCAGCCCACGACCCCGCGAGGATACGCAGTATTTT. It codes for CASSPRPREDTQYF.

The rearrangement joins TRBV6-1 to TRBJ2-7, with 10 nucleotides matching TRBD2. CDR1 is MNHNS, CDR2 SASEGT, per germline. The CDR3 is made up of 16 amino acids. Trimming at V came to 1 base and at J to 7 bases, leaving 10 bases not matched to a gene. CDR3 nucleotides: TGTGCCAGCAGTGAAGGGCTAGCGGGAGAGTATTGGGAGCAGTACTTC. Its protein is CASSEGLAGEYWEQYF.

The chain has TRBV14 and TRBJ2-6; 9 positions agree with TRBD1. CDR1 and CDR2 from the germline V gene are SGHDN and FVKESK. The V segment lost 3 bases and the J segment 2 bases; nucleotides outside the gene matches: 8. The CDR3 sequence is 18 residues long. CDR3 loop: CASSHRDRAIPGANVLTF. CDR3 sequence (DNA): TGTGCCAGCAGCCACCGGGACAGGGCCATCCCTGGGGCCAACGTCCTGACTTTC.

The J gene is TRBJ1-4, the V gene TRBV29-1; unclear D gene. The germline V gene encodes CDR1 SQVTM and CDR2 ANQGSEA. This CDR3 region has 14 residues. The V end lost 3 bases, the J end lost 7 bases, and 15 bases lay between the germline ends. For the CDR3, the DNA is TGCAGCGTTGACCCGCGAGGGTTTGGTGAAAAACTGTTTTTT. This sequence encodes CSVDPRGFGEKLFF.

The chain couples TRBV30 to TRBJ1-2; D not certain. The CDR3 sequence is 15 residues long. Germline loops: CDR1 GTSNPN, CDR2 SVGIG (reference sequence). The V and J ends lost 0 bases and 5 bases respectively, with 16 bases between them. CDR3 nucleotide sequence: TGTGCCTGGAGTGTAAACCCAGGTGGGCGGTATGGCTACACCTTC. This codes for CAWSVNPGGRYGYTF.

The V call is TRBV5-3, the J call TRBJ2-7; 8 nucleotides align to TRBD1. TRBV5-3 is recorded as an ORF, its role being uncertain. V lost 3 bases to trimming and J lost 1 base; unmatched junction nucleotides: 3. The CDR3 is 14 residues long. In DNA form, the CDR3 reads TGTGCCAGAAGCTCGGGACAGGTATCCTACGAGCAGTACTTC. The encoded protein is CARSSGQVSYEQYF.

The V and J genes are TRBV6-6 and TRBJ1-4; D gene uncertain. The length of the CDR3 is 16 residues. Trimming cost V 6 bases and J 1 base, with 15 bases left between them. CDR1 and CDR2 (germline): MNHNY, SVGAGI (reference sequence). The CDR3 spells CASRHEQDETNEKLFF. CDR3 sequence (DNA): TGTGCCAGCAGACACGAGCAAGATGAAACTAATGAAAAACTGTTTTTT.

This clone appeared a single time. This chain uses TRBV6-5 with TRBJ1-1, with a tentative D call TRBD1 (5 bases). Trimming took 4 bases from V and 0 from J, leaving 12 bases between them. Germline V CDR1 and CDR2: MNHEY, SVGAGI. The CDR3 runs to 15 residues. CDR3 DNA sequence: TGTGCCAGCAGTTTAGGAGGGGCGCTGAACACTGAAGCTTTCTTT. This codes for CASSLGGALNTEAFF.

This chain connects TRBV5-1 to TRBJ2-3; TRBD2 might be the D (6 bases). The CDR3 extends over 14 amino acids. With 4 bases removed from V and 2 bases from J, the gap between germline ends came to 11 bases. The germline CDR1 and CDR2 sequences are SGHRS and YFSETQ. CDR3 loop: CASSLGTSTDTQYF. CDR3 sequence (DNA): TGCGCCAGCAGCCTAGGGACTTCCACAGATACGCAGTATTTT.

The gene calls are TRBV5-1 and TRBJ1-2; D is undetermined. Deletions cut 3 bases from V and 1 base from J, with 10 bases between. The CDR3 contains 14 residues. Germline CDR1 and CDR2: SGHRS and YFSETQ. CDR3 amino acids: CASSSDVSNYGYTF. CDR3 in DNA: TGCGCCAGCAGCTCGGACGTGAGTAACTATGGCTACACCTTC.

The V gene is TRBV27, the J gene TRBJ2-1; a possible D gene is TRBD2 (6 bases). The CDR3 runs 16 residues. Germline lookup yields CDR1 MNHEY and CDR2 SMNVEV (reference sequence). The germline V and J ends were trimmed by 2 bases and 8 bases, with 19 bases remaining between them. The CDR3 nucleotides are TGTGCCAGCAGTTTACGGACATGGGGGAGGAGGGATGAGCAGTTCTTC. Protein product: CASSLRTWGRRDEQFF.

J is TRBJ2-7 and V is TRBV11-2; tentatively, D is TRBD2 (5 bases). The V gene lost 5 bases and the J gene lost 5 bases, with 19 bases spanning the gap. CDR3 length: 15 residues. The germline gives CDR1 SGHAT, CDR2 FQNNGV. CDR3 nucleotide sequence: TGTGCCAGCAGCCCCTCCCTCGGGGTTTCCGACGAGCAGTACTTC. It specifies CASSPSLGVSDEQYF.

The V call is TRBV5-1, the J call TRBJ2-3; TRBD2 matches 11 bases. The CDR3 sequence is 18 residues long. From germline, CDR1 is SGHRS and CDR2 YFSETQ. Trimming cost V 3 bases and J 6 bases; bases outside gene matches: 15. In DNA form, the CDR3 reads TGCGCCAGCAGCTCCGGGACTAGCGGTAACCGTTGGGAGGATACGCAGTATTTT. It is translated as CASSSGTSGNRWEDTQYF.

In its sample, this clone was seen once. This chain uses TRBV29-1 with TRBJ1-4; perhaps TRBD1 as D (5 bases). This CDR3 region has 13 residues. V shed 6 bases and J shed 7 bases, with 15 bases lying between them. The germline gives CDR1 SQVTM, CDR2 ANQGSEA. The CDR3 region is CSVTTVRGEKLFF. Here the CDR3 DNA reads TGCAGCGTCACGACAGTGAGGGGTGAAAAACTGTTTTTT.

The V and J genes are TRBV6-4 and TRBJ1-1; a weak D match, TRBD1 (6 bases). The germline V gene has CDR1 MRHNA and CDR2 SNTAGT. Between the trimmed V and J ends, which lost 3 bases and 3 bases, there was a span of 8 bases. This CDR3 is built from 13 residues. The CDR3 spells CASSETGYTEAFF. CDR3 bases: TGTGCCAGCAGTGAAACAGGGTACACTGAAGCTTTCTTT.

This chain uses TRBV2 with TRBJ2-5, with a weak D call TRBD2 (5 bases). Germline V CDR1 and CDR2: SNHLY, FYNNEI. Trimming removed 1 base at V and 1 base at J, with 10 bases between. This CDR3 region has 15 residues. The CDR3 DNA is TGTGCCAGCAGTGAAGAGCGGTCAACCCAAGAGACCCAGTACTTC. Translated: CASSEERSTQETQYF.

The chain carries TRBV20-1 and TRBJ2-1; D is unresolved. This CDR3 is built from 14 residues. In germline, CDR1 is DFQATT, CDR2 SNEGSKA (reference sequence). The V end lost 3 bases, the J end lost 0 bases, and 9 bases lay between the germline ends. The CDR3 DNA sequence: TGCAGTGCTAGTCGCCCCCGCTCCTACAATGAGCAGTTCTTC. Translated: CSASRPRSYNEQFF.

The V gene is TRBV11-2, the J gene TRBJ2-1; 12 positions agree with TRBD2. The CDR3 contains 16 residues. Trimming removed 1 base from V and 7 bases from J; junction bases left unmatched: 5. Germline V CDR1 and CDR2: SGHAT, FQNNGV. CDR3 nucleotide sequence: TGTGCCAGCAGCTTAGGCCCTAGCGGGGGGGCAAATGAGCAGTTCTTC. Translation: CASSLGPSGGANEQFF.